This TCR beta chain emerged from a study of blood T cell repertoires in COVID-19. Overall study: Collection of acute and convalescent COVID-19 samples took place in the United States, Italy and Spain. From T cells, B-cell-depleted T cells, or PBMCs came the material, which was cDNA or gDNA.

Assay used: immunoSEQ multiplex PCR; TCRdb lists only in-frame clones, some missing. Of about 81,000 clones detected, about four fifths appear once; the ten largest clones hold 10%. This clone was picked up one time. The ends were cut back, 6 bases at V and 7 bases at J, with 16 bases in the middle. The germline V gene encodes CDR1 SQVTM and CDR2 ANQGSEA. This CDR3 contains 13 residues. Sequences were obtained from peripheral blood. The chain couples TRBV29-1 to TRBJ1-5, with TRBD1 as a possible D gene (6 bases). This receptor was identified in a man aged 55 to 70 with acute or convalescent COVID-19. As DNA, the CDR3 is TGCAGCGTACGACAGGAGGAGAGACAGCCCCAGCATTTT. This codes for CSVRQEERQPQHF.